A single T cell receptor beta chain is shown here with its context. Its specificity is not known. Naive CD45RA+ and memory CD45RA-negative subsets were split from CD4+ cells. Germline assignment: CDR1 SGHRS and CDR2 YFSETQ. Unmatched junction bases numbered 6, after V lost 3 bases and J lost 3 bases. This CDR3 is 15 amino acids long. The record originates from a study of shared clonotypes between healthy human individuals. Study-level background: The donor pool was made up of two women and a few men aged 18 to 49. The study, taken as a whole, reports: Few donors restricted represented genetic and exposure-history diversity.

As handled by the study authors: Filtering differed for immunoSEQ, which gave only junction sequences without quality scores. Sequenced by immunoSEQ multiplex PCR; TCRdb stores in-frame clones only, minus some. V and J calls and clone size are those listed in that table; D and trimming were worked out from the DNA. The table lists 2 million to 3 million clones, 90% to 95% of them singletons. The clonotype was recovered from a man between 18 and 35 years old in good health. Some clones in this sample may be carry-over from other donors' samples. The sequencing sample was made of naive CD4+ T cells from PBMCs. The subset here: CD45RA+ positively selected. The J gene is TRBJ2-5, the V gene TRBV5-1; 9 bases fit TRBD1. CDR3 protein: CASSSGTGWKETQYF. The CDR3 nucleotides read TGCGCCAGCAGCTCCGGGACAGGGTGGAAAGAGACCCAGTACTTC.